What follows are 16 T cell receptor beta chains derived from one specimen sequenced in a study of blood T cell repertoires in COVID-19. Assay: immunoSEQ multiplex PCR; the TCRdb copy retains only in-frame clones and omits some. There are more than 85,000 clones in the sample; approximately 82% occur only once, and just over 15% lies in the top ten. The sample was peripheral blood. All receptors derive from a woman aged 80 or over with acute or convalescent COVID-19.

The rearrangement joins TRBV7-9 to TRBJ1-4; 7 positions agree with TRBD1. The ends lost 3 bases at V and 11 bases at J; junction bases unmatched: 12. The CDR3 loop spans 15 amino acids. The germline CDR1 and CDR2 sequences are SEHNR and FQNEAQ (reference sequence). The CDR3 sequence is CASSFTTGDIPKLFF. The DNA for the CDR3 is TGTGCCAGCAGCTTCACTACAGGGGACATCCCTAAACTGTTTTTT.

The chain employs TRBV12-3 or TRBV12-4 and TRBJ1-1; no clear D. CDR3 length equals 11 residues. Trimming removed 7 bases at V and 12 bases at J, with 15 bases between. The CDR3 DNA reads TGTGCCAGCACCCATCGCCGGGAAACTTTCTTT. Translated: CASTHRRETFF.

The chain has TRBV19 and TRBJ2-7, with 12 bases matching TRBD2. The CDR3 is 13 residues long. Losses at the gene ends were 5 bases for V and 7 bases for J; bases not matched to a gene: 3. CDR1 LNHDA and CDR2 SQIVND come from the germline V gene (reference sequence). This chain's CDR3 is CASSPGLAGEQYV. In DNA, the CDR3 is TGTGCCAGTAGTCCAGGACTAGCGGGGGAGCAGTACGTC.

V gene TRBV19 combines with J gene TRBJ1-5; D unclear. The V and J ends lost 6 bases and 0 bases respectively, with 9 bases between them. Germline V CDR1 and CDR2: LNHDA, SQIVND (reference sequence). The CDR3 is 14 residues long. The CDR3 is CASRLTISNQPQHF. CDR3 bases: TGTGCCAGTAGACTCACTATTAGCAATCAGCCCCAGCATTTT.

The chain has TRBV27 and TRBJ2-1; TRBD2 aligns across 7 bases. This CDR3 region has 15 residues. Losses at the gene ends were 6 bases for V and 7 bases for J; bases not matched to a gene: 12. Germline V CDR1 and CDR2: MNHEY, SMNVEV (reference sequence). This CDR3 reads CASRRAGILGNEQFF. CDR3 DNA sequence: TGTGCCAGCAGAAGAGCGGGAATCCTTGGGAATGAGCAGTTCTTC.

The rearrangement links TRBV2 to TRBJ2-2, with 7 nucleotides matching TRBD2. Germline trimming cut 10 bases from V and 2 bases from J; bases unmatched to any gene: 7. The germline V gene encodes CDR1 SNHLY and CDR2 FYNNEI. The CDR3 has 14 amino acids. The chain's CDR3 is CATSSGANTGELFF. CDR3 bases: TGTGCCACCTCCAGCGGGGCTAACACCGGGGAGCTGTTTTTT.

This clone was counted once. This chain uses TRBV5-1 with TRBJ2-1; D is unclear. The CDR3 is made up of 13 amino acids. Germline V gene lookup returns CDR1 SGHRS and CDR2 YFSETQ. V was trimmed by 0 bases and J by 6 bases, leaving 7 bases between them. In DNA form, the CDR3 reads TGCGCCAGCAGCTTGGTGCTAGGCAATGAGCAGTTCTTC. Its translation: CASSLVLGNEQFF.

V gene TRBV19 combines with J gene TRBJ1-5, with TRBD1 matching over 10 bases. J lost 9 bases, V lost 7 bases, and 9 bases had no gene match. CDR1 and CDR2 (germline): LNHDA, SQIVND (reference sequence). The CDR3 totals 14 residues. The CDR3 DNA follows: TGTGCCAGTACGGGCGACCGGGACAGGGGGCCCCAGCATTTT. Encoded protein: CASTGDRDRGPQHF.

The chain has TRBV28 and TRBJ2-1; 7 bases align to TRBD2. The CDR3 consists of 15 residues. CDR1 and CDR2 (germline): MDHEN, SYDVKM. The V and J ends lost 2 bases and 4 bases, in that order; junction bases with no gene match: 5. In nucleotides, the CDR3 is TGTGCCAGCAGTTTACCGGGACTACCATACAATGAGCAGTTCTTC. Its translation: CASSLPGLPYNEQFF.

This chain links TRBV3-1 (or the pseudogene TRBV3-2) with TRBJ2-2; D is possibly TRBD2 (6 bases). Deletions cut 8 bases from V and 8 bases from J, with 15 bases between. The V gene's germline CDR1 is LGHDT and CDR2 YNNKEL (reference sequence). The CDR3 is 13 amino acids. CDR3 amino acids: CASGGGSEGELFF. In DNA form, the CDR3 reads TGTGCCAGCGGGGGAGGTTCAGAGGGGGAGCTGTTTTTT.

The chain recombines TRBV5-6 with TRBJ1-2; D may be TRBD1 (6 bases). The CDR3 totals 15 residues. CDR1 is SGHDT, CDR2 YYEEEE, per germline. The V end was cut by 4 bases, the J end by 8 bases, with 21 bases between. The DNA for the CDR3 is TGTGCCAGCAGCCTTCTGACAGGCTCTCTTGGGGGCTACACCTTC. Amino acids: CASSLLTGSLGGYTF.

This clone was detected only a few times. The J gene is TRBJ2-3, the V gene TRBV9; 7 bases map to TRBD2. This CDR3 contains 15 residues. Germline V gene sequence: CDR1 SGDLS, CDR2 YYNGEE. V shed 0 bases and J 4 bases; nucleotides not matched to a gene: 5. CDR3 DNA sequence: TGTGCCAGCAGCGTAGCGTCTAGCGGATCAGATACGCAGTATTTT. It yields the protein CASSVASSGSDTQYF.

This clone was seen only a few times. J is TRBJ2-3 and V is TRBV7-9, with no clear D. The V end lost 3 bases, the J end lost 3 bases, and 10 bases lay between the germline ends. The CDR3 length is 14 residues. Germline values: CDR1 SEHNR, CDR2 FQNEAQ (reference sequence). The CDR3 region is CASSFSFGTDTQYF. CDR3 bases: TGTGCCAGCAGCTTTTCCTTCGGGACAGATACGCAGTATTTT. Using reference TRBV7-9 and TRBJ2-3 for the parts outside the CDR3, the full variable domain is DTGVSQNPRHKITKRGQNVTFRCDPISEHNRLYWYRQTLGQGPEFLTYFQNEAQLEKSRLLSDRFSAERPKGSFSTLEIQRTEQGDSAMYLCASSFSFGTDTQYFGPGTRLTVL.

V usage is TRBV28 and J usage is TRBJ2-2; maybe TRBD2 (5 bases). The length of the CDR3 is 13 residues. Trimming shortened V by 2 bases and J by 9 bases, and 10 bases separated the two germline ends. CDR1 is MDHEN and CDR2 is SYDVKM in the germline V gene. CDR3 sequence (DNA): TGTGCCAGCAGTTTACTTTCGGGGAGGGAGCTGTTTTTT. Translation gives CASSLLSGRELFF.

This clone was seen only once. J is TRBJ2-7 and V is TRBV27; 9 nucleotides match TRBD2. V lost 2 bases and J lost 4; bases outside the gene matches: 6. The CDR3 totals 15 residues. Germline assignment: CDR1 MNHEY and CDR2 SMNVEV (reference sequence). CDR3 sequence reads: CASSLVAGVGYEQYF. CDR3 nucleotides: TGTGCCAGCAGTTTAGTAGCGGGAGTGGGTTACGAGCAGTACTTC.

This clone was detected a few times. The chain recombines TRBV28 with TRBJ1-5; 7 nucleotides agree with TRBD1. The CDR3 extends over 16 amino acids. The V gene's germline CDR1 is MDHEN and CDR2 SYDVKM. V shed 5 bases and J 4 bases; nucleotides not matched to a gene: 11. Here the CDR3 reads CASSLRQGLGNQPQHF. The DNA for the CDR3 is TGTGCCAGCAGTCTCCGACAGGGTTTGGGGAATCAGCCCCAGCATTTT. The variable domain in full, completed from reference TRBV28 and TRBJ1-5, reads DVKVTQSSRYLVKRTGEKVFLECVQDMDHENMFWYRQDPGLGLRLIYFSYDVKMKEKGDIPEGYSVSREKKERFSLILESASTNQTSMYLCASSLRQGLGNQPQHFGDGTRLSIL.